This is a list of T cell receptor beta chains from one sample in a study of T-cell reconstitution after alpha-beta-depleted transplantation in children. TCRdb reanalysed the PCR reads using MiXCR and keeps one entry per CDR3 protein. The data contain roughly 300,000 distinct CDR3 sequences, around 10% of them singletons. Sequencing used peripheral blood, obtained 180 days after TCRalphabeta/CD19-depleted stem cell transplant. These receptor sequences come from a male patient under 10 years old who had a stem cell transplant for chronic granulomatous disease, so the T cells may come from the graft donor. CDR3s include the opening cysteine and the closing phenylalanine or tryptophan. The order of the fields is clone size, J gene, D gene, V gene, CDR3 protein, CDR3 DNA. The D gene is left open where the match is weak. Size is stated for part of the rows, as once, few or many counts, or as a class when the clone is expanded.

size: many
J: TRBJ2-7
D: TRBD2
V: TRBV20-1
CDR3: CSARGASGAAYEQYF
DNA: TGCAGTGCTAGAGGAGCTAGCGGGGCGGCCTACGAGCAGTACTTC

size: many
J: TRBJ2-5
D: TRBD2
V: TRBV6-1
CDR3: CASSGTSGGETQYF
DNA: TGTGCCAGCAGTGGGACTAGCGGGGGTGAGACCCAGTACTTC

size: many
J: TRBJ2-7
D: .
V: TRBV18
CDR3: CASSPPSSYEQYF
DNA: TGTGCCAGCTCTCCACCGAGCTCCTACGAGCAGTACTTC

size: few
J: TRBJ2-3
D: .
V: TRBV24-1
CDR3: CATKSASPTDTQYF
DNA: TGTGCCACCAAATCAGCCTCCCCCACAGATACGCAGTATTTT

size: many
J: TRBJ2-1
D: TRBD2
V: TRBV12-3/TRBV12-4
CDR3: CASSPSPGLADSYNEQFF
DNA: TGTGCCAGCAGTCCCTCACCGGGACTAGCGGATTCCTACAATGAGCAGTTCTTC

size: .
J: TRBJ2-2
D: .
V: TRBV5-4
CDR3: CASSAGDTGELFF
DNA: TGTGCCAGCAGCGCCGGGGACACCGGGGAGCTGTTTTTT

size: many
J: TRBJ2-5
D: .
V: TRBV4-1
CDR3: CASSQGQGDRETQYF
DNA: TGCGCCAGCAGCCAAGGCCAGGGCGATCGGGAGACCCAGTACTTC

size: many
J: TRBJ2-1
D: TRBD2
V: TRBV28
CDR3: CASSAWLAGGPDNEQFF
DNA: TGTGCCAGCAGTGCTTGGCTAGCGGGAGGGCCGGACAATGAGCAGTTCTTC

size: many
J: TRBJ2-3
D: .
V: TRBV2
CDR3: CASRGGTGFF
DNA: TGTGCCAGCAGAGGGGGAACCGGGTTTTTT

size: .
J: TRBJ2-4
D: .
V: TRBV19
CDR3: CASSSGREATKNIQYF
DNA: TGTGCCAGTAGTTCCGGCAGGGAGGCAACCAAAAACATTCAGTACTTC

size: many
J: TRBJ2-5
D: .
V: TRBV20-1
CDR3: CSARPPSPGRTQETQYF
DNA: TGCAGTGCTAGACCGCCATCACCGGGACGGACCCAAGAGACCCAGTACTTC

size: many
J: TRBJ2-3
D: .
V: TRBV7-2
CDR3: CASYKESQDGTDTQYF
DNA: TGTGCCAGCTATAAGGAGAGCCAAGACGGCACAGATACGCAGTATTTT

size: many
J: TRBJ2-1
D: .
V: TRBV25-1
CDR3: CASSEHLVAAHNEQFF
DNA: TGTGCCAGCAGTGAACATCTAGTTGCAGCCCACAATGAGCAGTTCTTC

size: many
J: TRBJ2-3
D: .
V: TRBV29-1
CDR3: CSGRFSTDTQYF
DNA: TGCAGCGGCCGATTTAGCACAGATACGCAGTATTTT

size: few
J: TRBJ2-1
D: .
V: TRBV7-6
CDR3: CASSLGARWRPDNEQFF
DNA: TGTGCCAGCAGCTTAGGAGCTAGGTGGAGACCGGACAATGAGCAGTTCTTC

size: many
J: TRBJ2-2
D: .
V: TRBV24-1
CDR3: CATSDFLGNTGELFF
DNA: TGTGCCACCAGTGATTTTCTAGGAAACACCGGGGAGCTGTTTTTT

size: many
J: TRBJ1-1
D: .
V: TRBV12-3/TRBV12-4
CDR3: CASSLISWLGTEAFF
DNA: TGTGCCAGCAGTTTAATTAGTTGGCTGGGCACTGAAGCTTTCTTT

size: many
J: TRBJ2-1
D: TRBD2
V: TRBV9
CDR3: CASSAGTSGRANEQFF
DNA: TGTGCCAGCAGCGCGGGGACTAGCGGGAGGGCCAATGAGCAGTTCTTC

size: many
J: TRBJ2-3
D: .
V: TRBV12-3/TRBV12-4
CDR3: CASTFSGFTDTQYF
DNA: TGTGCCAGCACCTTTAGCGGATTCACAGATACGCAGTATTTT

size: many
J: TRBJ2-7
D: .
V: TRBV28
CDR3: CASSSLPVSYEQYF
DNA: TGTGCCAGCAGTTCCCTACCAGTTTCCTACGAGCAGTACTTC

size: many
J: TRBJ2-2
D: .
V: TRBV6-5
CDR3: CASSYLLGPNTGELFF
DNA: TGTGCCAGCAGTTACCTACTCGGCCCGAACACCGGGGAGCTGTTTTTT

size: many
J: TRBJ1-5
D: .
V: TRBV20-1
CDR3: CSAVSGAGSEISNQPQHF
DNA: TGCAGTGCCGTTTCTGGGGCAGGGTCAGAAATAAGCAATCAGCCCCAGCATTTT

size: many
J: TRBJ2-1
D: TRBD1
V: TRBV28
CDR3: CASTFLRQGHEQFF
DNA: TGTGCCAGCACTTTTCTCCGACAGGGGCATGAGCAGTTCTTC

size: many
J: TRBJ1-1
D: .
V: TRBV6-5
CDR3: CASSWGRRTEAFF
DNA: TGTGCCAGCAGTTGGGGCCGAAGGACTGAAGCTTTCTTT

size: many
J: TRBJ2-1
D: TRBD2
V: TRBV5-1
CDR3: CASSLGLAVVNEQFF
DNA: TGCGCCAGCAGCCTGGGACTAGCAGTTGTCAATGAGCAGTTCTTC

size: .
J: TRBJ1-5
D: TRBD1
V: TRBV23-1
CDR3: CASSPTGTGGYQPQHF
DNA: TGCGCCAGCAGCCCAACCGGGACAGGGGGCTACCAGCCCCAGCATTTT

size: many
J: TRBJ2-7
D: TRBD1
V: TRBV20-1
CDR3: CSARVQGLIYEQYF
DNA: TGCAGTGCTAGAGTACAGGGGTTAATCTACGAGCAGTACTTC

size: many
J: TRBJ2-2
D: .
V: TRBV24-1
CDR3: CATSFGGVSHNGELFF
DNA: TGTGCCACCAGTTTTGGGGGCGTTAGCCACAACGGGGAGCTGTTTTTT

size: many
J: TRBJ2-2
D: TRBD2
V: TRBV20-1
CDR3: CSATGGNTGELFF
DNA: TGCAGTGCTACGGGGGGGAACACCGGGGAGCTGTTTTTT

size: many
J: TRBJ2-1
D: TRBD1
V: TRBV12-3/TRBV12-4
CDR3: CASSRTRTGDEQFF
DNA: TGTGCCAGCAGTCGAACCAGGACAGGAGATGAGCAGTTCTTC

size: few
J: TRBJ2-2
D: TRBD1
V: TRBV5-6
CDR3: CASSSDGTGDTGELFF
DNA: TGTGCCAGCAGCTCGGATGGGACAGGGGATACCGGGGAGCTGTTTTTT

size: many
J: TRBJ2-6
D: .
V: TRBV3-1
CDR3: CASSQPTGTGANVLTF
DNA: TGTGCCAGCAGCCAGCCAACAGGGACCGGGGCCAACGTCCTGACTTTC

size: many
J: TRBJ2-1
D: .
V: TRBV25-1
CDR3: CASSDTGNEQFF
DNA: TGTGCCAGCAGTGACACAGGCAATGAGCAGTTCTTC

size: many
J: TRBJ2-3
D: TRBD2
V: TRBV7-9
CDR3: CATPRLAGASDTQYF
DNA: TGTGCCACACCTCGACTAGCGGGAGCGAGTGATACGCAGTATTTT

size: many
J: TRBJ2-7
D: TRBD2
V: TRBV5-1
CDR3: CASSSSSGSYEQYF
DNA: TGCGCCAGCAGCTCTTCTAGCGGGAGCTACGAGCAGTACTTC

size: many
J: TRBJ2-1
D: .
V: TRBV12-3/TRBV12-4
CDR3: CASSLVGSGEQFF
DNA: TGTGCCAGCAGTTTAGTAGGATCTGGTGAGCAGTTCTTC

size: many
J: TRBJ2-3
D: TRBD2
V: TRBV7-3
CDR3: CASSLFPTSGATSTDTQYF
DNA: TGTGCCAGCAGCTTATTTCCTACTAGCGGGGCGACTAGCACAGATACGCAGTATTTT

size: .
J: TRBJ2-1
D: .
V: TRBV14
CDR3: CASSQDIRYNEQFF
DNA: TGTGCCAGCAGCCAAGACATCCGATACAATGAGCAGTTCTTC

size: .
J: TRBJ1-2
D: TRBD1
V: TRBV28
CDR3: CASSLSTGYYGYTF
DNA: TGTGCCAGCAGTTTGTCGACAGGGTACTATGGCTACACCTTC

size: many
J: TRBJ2-5
D: TRBD2
V: TRBV9
CDR3: CASSVSVGLAGIQETQYF
DNA: TGTGCCAGCAGCGTAAGTGTTGGACTAGCGGGCATCCAAGAGACCCAGTACTTC

size: many
J: TRBJ2-3
D: TRBD1
V: TRBV6-2/TRBV6-3
CDR3: CASTQMPHRGWNTDTQYF
DNA: TGTGCCAGCACCCAAATGCCCCACAGGGGTTGGAACACAGATACGCAGTATTTT

size: many
J: TRBJ2-7
D: TRBD1
V: TRBV29-1
CDR3: CSVVGTGGAGEQYF
DNA: TGCAGCGTTGTGGGGACAGGGGGCGCGGGCGAGCAGTACTTC

size: many
J: TRBJ2-7
D: TRBD2
V: TRBV7-9
CDR3: CASSILSGGSYEQYF
DNA: TGTGCCAGCAGCATCCTTAGCGGGGGGTCCTACGAGCAGTACTTC

size: many
J: TRBJ1-3
D: TRBD1
V: TRBV25-1
CDR3: CASSSRTGGASSGNTIYF
DNA: TGTGCCAGCAGCTCCCGGACAGGGGGAGCGAGCTCTGGAAACACCATATATTTT

size: many
J: TRBJ2-5
D: .
V: TRBV5-1
CDR3: CASSLWGNTQETQYF
DNA: TGCGCCAGCAGCTTGTGGGGGAACACCCAAGAGACCCAGTACTTC

size: many
J: TRBJ2-3
D: TRBD2
V: TRBV29-1
CDR3: CSVMGLAGGPGTQYF
DNA: TGCAGCGTAATGGGACTTGCGGGAGGGCCGGGGACGCAGTATTTT

size: many
J: TRBJ2-7
D: .
V: TRBV20-1
CDR3: CSAYHPGLDHYEQYF
DNA: TGCAGTGCTTATCATCCGGGACTGGATCACTACGAGCAGTACTTC

size: many
J: TRBJ2-7
D: .
V: TRBV19
CDR3: CASISGNTYEQYF
DNA: TGTGCCAGTATTTCAGGCAACACCTACGAGCAGTACTTC

size: many
J: TRBJ1-1
D: .
V: TRBV21-1
CDR3: CASSTGFKGRQNTEAFF
DNA: TGTGCCAGCAGCACCGGGTTTAAGGGCAGGCAAAACACTGAAGCTTTCTTT

size: many
J: TRBJ2-3
D: TRBD2
V: TRBV6-5
CDR3: CASRRIAGGPTDTQYF
DNA: TGTGCCAGCAGGAGAATAGCGGGGGGACCCACAGATACGCAGTATTTT

size: many
J: TRBJ2-4
D: TRBD1
V: TRBV20-1
CDR3: CSASYRGKAKNIQYF
DNA: TGCAGTGCTTCCTACAGGGGTAAAGCCAAAAACATTCAGTACTTC

size: many
J: TRBJ2-7
D: .
V: TRBV28
CDR3: CASFSGVAYEQYF
DNA: TGTGCCAGCTTTAGTGGGGTGGCCTACGAGCAGTACTTC

size: many
J: TRBJ2-1
D: .
V: TRBV6-1
CDR3: CASRRGTAYNEQFF
DNA: TGTGCCAGCCGGCGGGGGACAGCTTACAATGAGCAGTTCTTC

size: many
J: TRBJ2-6
D: .
V: TRBV20-1
CDR3: CSARDRKSGANVLTF
DNA: TGCAGTGCTAGAGATAGAAAGTCTGGGGCCAACGTCCTGACTTTC

size: many
J: TRBJ2-5
D: .
V: TRBV29-1
CDR3: CSVAVLEGVETQYF
DNA: TGCAGCGTTGCTGTTTTGGAGGGTGTGGAGACCCAGTACTTC